This TCR beta chain was identified in a study of shared clonotypes between healthy human individuals (dated by TCRdb to about 2020). Some background on the complete study: Three men and two women, aged 18 to 49 years, made up the cohort. Per donor, three plates each were used for CD4 naive and CD4 memory, two for CD8 naive, and one for CD8 memory. Blood TCR repertoires of several healthy adults were deeply sequenced to estimate repertoire size and the extent of clonotype sharing between individuals. Libraries were prepared and TCR repertoires were sequenced by different laboratories using diverse techniques, in order to increase sequencing depth and limit assay-specific biases. Leukapheresis yielded between about 0.94 and 8.9 billion PBMCs per donor.

Using the deep immunoSEQ assay, TCR CDR3 regions were amplified from genomic DNA by multiplex PCR. Genomic DNA extracted from each cell subset was distributed evenly over all wells of several immunoSEQ 96-well plates, and each plate served as one replicate. For sorted subsets, each replicate PCR was loaded with 200 ng genomic DNA, equivalent to 25,000 to 35,000 T cell genomes. Purified libraries were quantified with a Qubit 3.0 fluorometer, sized on a Bioanalyzer 2100, and re-quantified with the KAPA Library Quantification kit. Every immunoSEQ 96-well plate was sequenced on a separate single-read 150-cycle Illumina NextSeq 550 flow cell. The authors' pipeline ran thus. The immunoSEQ output contained only junctional sequences without quality scores, so filtering could not match that applied to full-length reads. To assign V/J genes and CDR3, sequences were annotated against IMGT germline references using PyIR, a Python wrapper for IgBLAST v1.9. Any read was removed if the V/J assignment was weak (E-value above 1e-6), the CDR3 was missing, or the read contained stop codons, out-of-frame junctions, or ambiguous translated residues. A V3J clonotype was defined by an identical inferred V gene, J gene, and CDR3 amino acid sequence. To compute the percentage overlap between repertoires, the number of shared unique clonotypes was divided by the size of the smaller repertoire. Richness of each repertoire was evaluated using RTK rarefaction, the Chao1 estimator, and Recon v2.1 estimates of unobserved clonotypes. Generation probabilities were computed with OLGA for all TCRbeta clonotypes obtained by the gDNA method from several donors. TCRdb carries this immuneACCESS record with in-frame sequences only. Its versions omit some clonotypes, under half of them owing to an unresolved V gene in the studies checked, with the rest unexplained. The V and J calls and clone size are taken from that table; D and trimming were inferred from the DNA. Recorded for this sample are approximately 2,300,000 clones; 85% to 95% of them occurred a single time. The ten largest clonotypes hold 0.37% of the sample.

The donors were healthy, HIV-negative adults with no recently reported acute infections or vaccinations. All donors were Caucasian adults living in Nashville, Tennessee, USA. CD4+ T cells were enriched by magnetic negative selection; naive cells were then positively selected on CD45RA, and the negative fraction formed the memory subset. Blood was obtained by leukapheresis, after which PBMCs were separated by Ficoll-Histopaque density gradient centrifugation and cryopreserved in liquid nitrogen vapor phase. Analytical flow cytometry was used to check the purity and quantity of each magnetically sorted T cell population. From each sorted fraction, genomic DNA was isolated and quantified by UV absorbance on a Nanodrop 2000c. Results and caveats for the whole study, not just this receptor: Pairwise subsampling indicated that sequencing depth was expected to affect the degree of clonotype sharing among donors. Because the study included only a small number of donors, the genetic and exposure-history diversity represented was limited. Across four donors, around 5.4% of naive CD4, roughly 3.5% of naive CD8, approximately 2.5% of memory CD4, and about 0.44% of memory CD8 clonotypes were shared. Even with the large sequencing depth, rarefaction of the sorted-subset datasets indicated that sequencing was incomplete. Compared with non-shared clonotypes, the clonotypes found in all four sorted-subset donors had higher generation probabilities. Sampling was restricted to blood, and TCR repertoires in tissues likely differ from the TCR repertoires found in blood. Larger estimated clonotype richness was generally found for naive subsets than for memory subsets.

The germline V gene provides CDR1 SGHRS and CDR2 YFSETQ. The CDR3 numbers 16 residues from cysteine through phenylalanine. The only DNA kept is the CDR3, 48 bases in frame from the first base. V has 4 bases trimmed and J has 2 bases trimmed; junction bases matching no gene number 6. Turning to this clone: Which antigen it targets is not known. No base qualities exist here, and no much larger clone lies one base off it.

The chain is encoded by TRBV5-1 joined to TRBJ2-3; 11 central nucleotides agree with TRBD2. Sequenced input: naive CD4+ T cells from PBMCs. The meaning of the sample's cell subset or site label: CD45RA+ positively selected. The origin of this receptor is a man aged 18 to 29 in good health. Some clones in this sample may be carry-over from other donors' samples. In nucleotides, the sequence is TGCGCCAGCAGCGCCGGACTAGCGGGCTTCACAGATACGCAGTATTTT. It translates as CASSAGLAGFTDTQYF.